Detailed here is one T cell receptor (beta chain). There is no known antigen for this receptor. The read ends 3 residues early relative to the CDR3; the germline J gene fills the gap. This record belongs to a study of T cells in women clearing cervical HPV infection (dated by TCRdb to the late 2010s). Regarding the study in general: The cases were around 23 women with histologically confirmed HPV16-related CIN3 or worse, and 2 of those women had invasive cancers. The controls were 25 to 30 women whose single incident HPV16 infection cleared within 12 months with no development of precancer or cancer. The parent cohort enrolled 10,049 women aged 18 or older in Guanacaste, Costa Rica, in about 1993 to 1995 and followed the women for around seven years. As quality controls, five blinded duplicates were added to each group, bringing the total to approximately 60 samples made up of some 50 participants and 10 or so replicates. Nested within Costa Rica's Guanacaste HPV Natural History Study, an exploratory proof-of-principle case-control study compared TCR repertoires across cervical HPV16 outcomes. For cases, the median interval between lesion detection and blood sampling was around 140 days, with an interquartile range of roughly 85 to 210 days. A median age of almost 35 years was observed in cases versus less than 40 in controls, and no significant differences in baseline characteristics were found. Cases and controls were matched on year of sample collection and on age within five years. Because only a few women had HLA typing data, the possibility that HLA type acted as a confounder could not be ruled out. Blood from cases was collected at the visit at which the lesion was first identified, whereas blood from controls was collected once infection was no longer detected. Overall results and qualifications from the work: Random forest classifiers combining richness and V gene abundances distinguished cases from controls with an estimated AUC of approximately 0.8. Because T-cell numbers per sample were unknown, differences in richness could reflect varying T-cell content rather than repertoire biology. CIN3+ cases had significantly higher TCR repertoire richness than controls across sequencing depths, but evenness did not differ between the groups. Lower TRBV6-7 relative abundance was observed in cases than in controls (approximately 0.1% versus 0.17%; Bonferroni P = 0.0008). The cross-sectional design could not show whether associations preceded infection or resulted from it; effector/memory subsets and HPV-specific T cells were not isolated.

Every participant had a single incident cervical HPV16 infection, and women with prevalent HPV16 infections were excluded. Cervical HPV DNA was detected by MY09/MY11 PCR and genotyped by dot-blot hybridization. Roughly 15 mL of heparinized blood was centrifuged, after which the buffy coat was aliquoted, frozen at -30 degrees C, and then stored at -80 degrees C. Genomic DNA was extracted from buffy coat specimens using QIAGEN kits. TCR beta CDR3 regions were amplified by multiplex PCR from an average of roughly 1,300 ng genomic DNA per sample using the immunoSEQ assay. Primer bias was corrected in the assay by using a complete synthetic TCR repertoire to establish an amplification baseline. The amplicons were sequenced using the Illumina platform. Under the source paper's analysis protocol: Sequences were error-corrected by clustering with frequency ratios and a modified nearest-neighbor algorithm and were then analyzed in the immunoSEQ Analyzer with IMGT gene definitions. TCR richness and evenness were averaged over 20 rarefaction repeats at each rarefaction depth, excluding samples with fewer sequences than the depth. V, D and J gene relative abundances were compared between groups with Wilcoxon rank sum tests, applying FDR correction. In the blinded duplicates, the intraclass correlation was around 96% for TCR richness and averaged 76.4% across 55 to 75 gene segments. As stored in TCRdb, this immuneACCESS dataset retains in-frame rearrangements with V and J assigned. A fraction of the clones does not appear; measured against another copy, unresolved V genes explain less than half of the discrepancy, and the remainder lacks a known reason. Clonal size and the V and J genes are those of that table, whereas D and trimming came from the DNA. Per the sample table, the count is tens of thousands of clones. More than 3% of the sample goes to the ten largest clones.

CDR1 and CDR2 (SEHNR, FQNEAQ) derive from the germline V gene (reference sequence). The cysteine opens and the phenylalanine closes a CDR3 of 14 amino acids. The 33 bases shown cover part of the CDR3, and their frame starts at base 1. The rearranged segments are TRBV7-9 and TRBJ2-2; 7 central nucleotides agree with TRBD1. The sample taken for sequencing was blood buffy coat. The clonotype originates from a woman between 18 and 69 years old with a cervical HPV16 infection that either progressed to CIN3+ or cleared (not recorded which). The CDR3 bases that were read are TGTGCCAGCAGCTTACGACAGGGCAATGAAAAG. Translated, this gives CASSLRQGNEK. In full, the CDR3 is CASSLRQGNEKLFF.